Listed below are T cell receptor beta chains from one sample, sequenced in a study of identical twins. TCRdb redid the calling of the 5' RACE reads with MiXCR, one entry per CDR3 protein. Among around 1.7 million distinct CDR3 sequences listed, about 32% were seen once. Specimen: cord blood. Source of these receptors: a newborn girl in good health. Both conserved end residues are part of each CDR3. Fields, in order: D gene, J gene, V gene, clone size, CDR3 protein, CDR3 DNA. The D gene is left open where the match is weak. A row's size may be missing; if present it is once, few, many or a size class.

D: NA
J: TRBJ2-1
V: TRBV28
size: few
CDR3: CASRPPGNNEQFF
DNA: TGTGCCAGCCGACCGCCGGGGAACAATGAGCAGTTCTTC

D: NA
J: TRBJ1-2
V: TRBV10-3
size: few
CDR3: CAIQAGGRGDGYTF
DNA: TGTGCCATCCAAGCGGGGGGAAGAGGCGATGGCTACACCTTC

D: NA
J: TRBJ1-1
V: TRBV10-3
size: once
CDR3: CAIRQNLNTEAFF
DNA: TGTGCCATCAGACAAAATCTGAACACTGAAGCTTTCTTT

D: NA
J: TRBJ1-2
V: TRBV6-1
size: NA
CDR3: CASSALQVSGSYTF
DNA: TGTGCCAGCAGTGCCTTACAGGTGTCGGGTAGCTACACCTTC

D: NA
J: TRBJ1-1
V: TRBV7-9
size: few
CDR3: CASSLGRPGWSAEAFF
DNA: TGTGCCAGCAGCTTAGGGCGCCCAGGGTGGAGCGCTGAAGCTTTCTTT

D: NA
J: TRBJ1-5
V: TRBV7-9
size: few
CDR3: CASTIDAGRPQHF
DNA: TGTGCCAGCACCATAGACGCGGGGCGGCCCCAGCATTTT

D: TRBD1
J: TRBJ2-7
V: TRBV11-2
size: NA
CDR3: CASSLAWRGGKIYEQYF
DNA: TGTGCCAGCAGCTTAGCCTGGAGAGGGGGCAAGATCTACGAGCAGTACTTC

D: NA
J: TRBJ2-3
V: TRBV24-1
size: many
CDR3: CATSVAGTDTQYF
DNA: TGTGCCACCAGTGTTGCGGGAACAGATACGCAGTATTTT

D: NA
J: TRBJ2-7
V: TRBV6-5
size: NA
CDR3: CASSYRGSNEQYF
DNA: TGTGCCAGCAGTTACAGGGGGAGCAATGAGCAGTACTTC

D: TRBD1
J: TRBJ2-3
V: TRBV24-1
size: NA
CDR3: CATSDFRQGASASTDTQYF
DNA: TGTGCCACCAGTGATTTTCGACAGGGGGCCTCAGCCAGTACAGATACGCAGTATTTT

D: TRBD2
J: TRBJ2-1
V: TRBV4-1
size: NA
CDR3: CASSPGLAGSASSYNEQFF
DNA: TGCGCCAGCAGCCCCGGACTAGCGGGGTCCGCGAGCTCCTACAATGAGCAGTTCTTC

D: NA
J: TRBJ2-1
V: TRBV27
size: NA
CDR3: CASSLSLGLRDHYNEQFF
DNA: TGTGCCAGCAGTTTATCCCTGGGACTCCGGGACCACTACAATGAGCAGTTCTTC

D: NA
J: TRBJ1-2
V: TRBV28
size: NA
CDR3: CASSLSEVSGYTF
DNA: TGTGCCAGCAGTTTATCCGAAGTCAGTGGCTACACCTTC

D: TRBD2
J: TRBJ2-1
V: TRBV29-1
size: many
CDR3: CSVERGRPPDEQFF
DNA: TGCAGCGTTGAACGCGGGAGGCCGCCGGATGAGCAGTTCTTC

D: NA
J: TRBJ2-5
V: TRBV29-1
size: NA
CDR3: CSVGPRSGVETQYF
DNA: TGCAGCGTTGGACCCCGTTCGGGGGTAGAGACCCAGTACTTC

D: NA
J: TRBJ2-4
V: TRBV2
size: NA
CDR3: CASRGTDTAKNIQYF
DNA: TGTGCCAGCCGGGGGACAGACACGGCCAAAAACATTCAGTACTTC

D: TRBD2
J: TRBJ2-1
V: TRBV20-1
size: NA
CDR3: CSAVTSGGQNEQFF
DNA: TGCAGTGCTGTGACTAGCGGGGGCCAAAATGAGCAGTTCTTC

D: TRBD2
J: TRBJ2-7
V: TRBV12-3/TRBV12-4
size: NA
CDR3: CASSLSSGGTLYEQYF
DNA: TGTGCCAGCAGTTTGTCTAGCGGGGGGACACTCTACGAGCAGTACTTC

D: NA
J: TRBJ1-1
V: TRBV3-1
size: NA
CDR3: CASSRSRGSRRSEAFF
DNA: TGTGCCAGCAGCCGAAGTCGCGGTTCCCGGAGGTCTGAAGCTTTCTTT

D: TRBD2
J: TRBJ2-3
V: TRBV20-1
size: NA
CDR3: CRAIAGVTDTQYF
DNA: TGCAGGGCTATAGCGGGGGTCACAGATACGCAGTATTTT

D: NA
J: TRBJ1-1
V: TRBV20-1
size: few
CDR3: CSAIPRQGTEAFF
DNA: TGCAGTGCTATCCCCCGCCAAGGAACTGAAGCTTTCTTT

D: TRBD2
J: TRBJ2-1
V: TRBV29-1
size: many
CDR3: CSAGTSGKNNEQFF
DNA: TGCAGCGCCGGGACTAGCGGGAAAAACAATGAGCAGTTCTTC

D: NA
J: TRBJ2-7
V: TRBV7-2
size: many
CDR3: CASSLKNNYEQYF
DNA: TGTGCCAGCAGCTTAAAGAACAACTACGAGCAGTACTTC

D: NA
J: TRBJ2-6
V: TRBV5-5
size: NA
CDR3: CASSLTSFGANVLTF
DNA: TGTGCCAGCAGCTTGACTAGTTTTGGGGCCAACGTCCTGACTTTC

D: TRBD2
J: TRBJ2-7
V: TRBV7-2
size: NA
CDR3: CASSTKTSRPYEQYF
DNA: TGTGCCAGCAGCACAAAGACTAGCCGCCCCTACGAGCAGTACTTC

D: NA
J: TRBJ2-7
V: TRBV5-4
size: NA
CDR3: CASSQLAAHYEQYF
DNA: TGTGCCAGCAGCCAACTAGCAGCTCACTACGAGCAGTACTTC

D: TRBD2
J: TRBJ2-2
V: TRBV12-3/TRBV12-4
size: NA
CDR3: CASSLLAGSGGELFF
DNA: TGTGCCAGCAGTTTACTAGCGGGTTCGGGCGGGGAGCTGTTTTTT

D: NA
J: TRBJ2-3
V: TRBV7-2
size: NA
CDR3: CASSLSGRYRADTDTQYF
DNA: TGTGCCAGCAGCCTCTCTGGACGGTACCGAGCAGACACAGATACGCAGTATTTT

D: NA
J: TRBJ2-7
V: TRBV15
size: few
CDR3: CATSRDPGSPSYEQYF
DNA: TGTGCCACCAGCAGAGATCCAGGCAGCCCCTCCTACGAGCAGTACTTC

D: NA
J: TRBJ1-2
V: TRBV16
size: NA
CDR3: CASSQWGENRLYGYTF
DNA: TGTGCCAGCAGCCAATGGGGAGAGAACAGGCTCTATGGCTACACCTTC

D: NA
J: TRBJ2-4
V: TRBV7-2
size: many
CDR3: CASRNVQGGGNIQYF
DNA: TGTGCCAGCAGAAATGTACAGGGTGGTGGGAACATTCAGTACTTC

D: TRBD2
J: TRBJ2-3
V: TRBV20-1
size: few
CDR3: CSASRRGGWVTDTQYF
DNA: TGCAGTGCTAGTAGGCGGGGGGGTTGGGTCACAGATACGCAGTATTTT

D: NA
J: TRBJ1-2
V: TRBV6-1
size: NA
CDR3: CASNREGSYTF
DNA: TGTGCCAGCAACAGGGAAGGGAGCTACACCTTC

D: NA
J: TRBJ2-3
V: TRBV4-3
size: NA
CDR3: CASSLALGRVHTDTQYF
DNA: TGCGCCAGCAGCCTCGCACTTGGGCGGGTGCACACAGATACGCAGTATTTT

D: NA
J: TRBJ1-6
V: TRBV20-1
size: NA
CDR3: CSARDRGGSSPLHF
DNA: TGCAGTGCTAGAGATCGGGGGGGTAGCTCACCCCTCCACTTT

D: TRBD1
J: TRBJ1-1
V: TRBV7-9
size: NA
CDR3: CAVPGTGRTEAFF
DNA: TGTGCCGTTCCCGGGACAGGGCGGACTGAAGCTTTCTTT

D: TRBD1
J: TRBJ2-2
V: TRBV20-1
size: NA
CDR3: CSAQKRTGATGELFF
DNA: TGCAGTGCTCAAAAACGGACAGGGGCCACCGGGGAGCTGTTTTTT

D: NA
J: TRBJ1-1
V: TRBV10-3
size: NA
CDR3: CAIGSGTEAFF
DNA: TGTGCCATCGGTTCCGGAACTGAAGCTTTCTTT

D: NA
J: TRBJ2-4
V: TRBV20-1
size: few
CDR3: CSALRVGEAKNIQYF
DNA: TGCAGTGCGCTCCGAGTTGGTGAGGCCAAAAACATTCAGTACTTC

D: NA
J: TRBJ2-1
V: TRBV3-1
size: NA
CDR3: CASSQRSAYNEQFF
DNA: TGTGCCAGCAGCCAACGTAGCGCCTACAATGAGCAGTTCTTC

D: NA
J: TRBJ2-5
V: TRBV21-1
size: NA
CDR3: CASSPCGLANQETQYF
DNA: TGTGCCAGCAGCCCTTGCGGGCTAGCGAACCAAGAGACCCAGTACTTC

D: TRBD2
J: TRBJ2-3
V: TRBV7-2
size: NA
CDR3: CASSWRLAGMDTQYF
DNA: TGTGCCAGCAGCTGGCGACTAGCGGGGATGGATACGCAGTATTTT

D: TRBD2
J: TRBJ2-3
V: TRBV18
size: NA
CDR3: CASSPIKLAKGTDTQYF
DNA: TGTGCCAGCTCACCAATCAAACTAGCGAAAGGGACAGATACGCAGTATTTT

D: TRBD2
J: TRBJ2-3
V: TRBV20-1
size: NA
CDR3: CSAPRLAGGSLTDTQYF
DNA: TGCAGTGCTCCCCGACTAGCGGGGGGCTCCCTCACAGATACGCAGTATTTT

D: NA
J: TRBJ1-1
V: TRBV2
size: NA
CDR3: CASMSGVNTEAFF
DNA: TGTGCCAGCATGTCAGGAGTGAACACTGAAGCTTTCTTT

D: NA
J: TRBJ2-1
V: TRBV7-9
size: NA
CDR3: CASRRGDHNEQFF
DNA: TGTGCCAGCAGGCGGGGTGACCACAATGAGCAGTTCTTC

D: NA
J: TRBJ2-5
V: TRBV4-1
size: NA
CDR3: CASSPLDLVPNEQYF
DNA: TGCGCCAGCAGCCCGCTGGACCTGGTCCCCAATGAGCAGTACTTC

D: TRBD2
J: TRBJ2-3
V: TRBV12-3/TRBV12-4
size: NA
CDR3: CASTLGTSSTDTQYF
DNA: TGTGCCAGCACCTTGGGGACTAGCAGCACAGATACGCAGTATTTT

D: NA
J: TRBJ1-5
V: TRBV20-1
size: NA
CDR3: CSVSRSNQPQHF
DNA: TGCAGTGTTAGCAGAAGCAATCAGCCCCAGCATTTT

D: TRBD1
J: TRBJ1-1
V: TRBV12-3/TRBV12-4
size: NA
CDR3: CASRYRTGAGAEAFF
DNA: TGTGCCAGCAGATACCGGACAGGGGCTGGCGCTGAAGCTTTCTTT

D: NA
J: TRBJ1-2
V: TRBV12-3/TRBV12-4
size: few
CDR3: CASSFEPLKNYGYTF
DNA: TGTGCCAGCAGTTTCGAGCCCCTGAAAAACTATGGCTACACCTTC

D: NA
J: TRBJ2-1
V: TRBV7-8
size: NA
CDR3: CASRPLDSGSYNEQFF
DNA: TGTGCCAGCAGACCTCTGGACAGCGGCTCCTACAATGAGCAGTTCTTC

D: TRBD1
J: TRBJ1-2
V: TRBV3-1
size: many
CDR3: CASSHRQGNYGYTF
DNA: TGTGCCAGCAGTCATCGACAGGGTAACTATGGCTACACCTTC

D: NA
J: TRBJ1-2
V: TRBV5-1
size: NA
CDR3: CASSLDYGYIF
DNA: TGCGCCAGCAGCCTGGACTATGGCTACATCTTC

D: NA
J: TRBJ1-2
V: TRBV5-5
size: few
CDR3: CASSLGGLIYGYTF
DNA: TGTGCCAGCAGCTTGGGGGGGCTAATCTATGGCTACACCTTC

D: NA
J: TRBJ2-7
V: TRBV28
size: NA
CDR3: CASSLWPISGQWWYYEQYF
DNA: TGTGCCAGCAGTTTATGGCCCATATCTGGACAGTGGTGGTACTACGAGCAGTACTTC

D: NA
J: TRBJ2-7
V: TRBV20-1
size: NA
CDR3: CSARRWLARNYEQYF
DNA: TGCAGTGCCAGGAGGTGGCTAGCGCGAAACTACGAGCAGTACTTC

D: NA
J: TRBJ2-1
V: TRBV20-1
size: NA
CDR3: CSARVSDEQFF
DNA: TGCAGTGCTAGAGTTAGTGATGAGCAGTTCTTC

D: TRBD2
J: TRBJ2-7
V: TRBV7-2
size: NA
CDR3: CASSQGSTSGAYEQYF
DNA: TGTGCCAGCAGCCAAGGATCGACTAGCGGGGCCTACGAGCAGTACTTC

D: TRBD1
J: TRBJ2-7
V: TRBV20-1
size: NA
CDR3: CSARDRGPTSYEQYF
DNA: TGCAGTGCTAGGGACAGGGGCCCGACTTCTTACGAGCAGTACTTC